Listed here are 5 T cell receptor beta chains from one sample, sequenced in a study of T cell repertoires in cytomegalovirus infection. From the reads, TCRdb called clonotypes with MiXCR, one entry per CDR3 protein. The sample contains about 130,000 distinct CDR3 sequences, about 24% of which appear only once. The antigens for these receptors are not known. The sequenced sample consisted of PBMCs, sequenced either directly or after in vitro stimulation (not recorded which). These TCRs come from a human donor in good health (CMV status not recorded). Some clones in this sample may be carry-over from other donors' samples.

This rearrangement joins TRBV19 to TRBJ1-2; D uncertain. Germline V gene sequence: CDR1 LNHDA, CDR2 SQIVND (reference sequence). V lost 0 bases and J 7 bases, leaving 9 bases between the germline ends. CDR3 length: 13 amino acids. The CDR3 region is CASSIEKGFGYTF. CDR3 DNA: TGTGCCAGTAGTATAGAGAAAGGGTTTGGCTACACCTTC.

The gene calls are TRBV6-8 and TRBJ2-1; a weak D match, TRBD1 (5 bases). The ends were cut back, 7 bases at V and 2 bases at J, with 15 bases in the middle. Germline values: CDR1 MNHGY, CDR2 SAAAGT. The CDR3 length is 15 residues. The CDR3 sequence: CASTWRQNPYNEQFF. CDR3 bases: TGTGCCAGCACCTGGAGACAGAACCCCTACAATGAGCAGTTCTTC.

This clonotype was seen ten or more times. This chain uses TRBV12-3 or TRBV12-4 with TRBJ1-1, with TRBD1 matching over 8 bases. V lost 5 bases to trimming and J lost 4 bases; unmatched junction nucleotides: 9. The CDR3 has 15 amino acids. The CDR3 protein is CASSLGTGIRTEAFF. The CDR3 DNA is TGTGCCAGCAGTCTTGGGACAGGTATCCGCACTGAAGCTTTCTTT.

This clonotype occurred many times. The chain recombines TRBV6-5 with TRBJ1-1, with D tentatively TRBD1 (6 bases). Trimming removed 0 bases from V and 4 bases from J, with 18 bases in between. This CDR3 spans 17 amino acids. Germline V gene lookup returns CDR1 MNHEY and CDR2 SVGAGI. CDR3 sequence: CASSYSPPQGMATEAFF. CDR3 bases: TGTGCCAGCAGTTACTCACCTCCCCAGGGGATGGCCACTGAAGCTTTCTTT.

This chain links TRBV12-3 or TRBV12-4 with TRBJ1-3; D call uncertain. Trimming removed 5 bases at V and 0 bases at J, with 11 bases between. The CDR3 has 15 amino acids. The CDR3 spells CASSPEVPSGNTIYF. CDR3 sequence (DNA): TGTGCCAGCAGTCCTGAGGTCCCCTCTGGAAACACCATATATTTT.